What follows are 2 T cell receptor beta chains derived from one specimen sequenced in a study of lymphopenia after photon versus proton radiotherapy. The repertoire was sequenced with immunoSEQ multiplex PCR; TCRdb's copy has only in-frame clones and lacks some. Of fewer than 65,000 clones in the sample, about 90% were seen once. Source: peripheral blood, taken from a patient treated with photon-based radiotherapy. The source is a middle-aged man with gastric cancer.

The V gene is TRBV5-4, the J gene TRBJ2-5; TRBD1 matches at 9 bases. CDR3 size: 15 residues. Germline CDR1 and CDR2: SGHNT and YYREEE (reference sequence). J gave up 2 bases and V 4 bases, and 6 bases lay outside the gene matches. CDR3 DNA: TGTGCCAGCAGCCCGGGACAGGGTGGGCAAGAGACCCAGTACTTC. As protein: CASSPGQGGQETQYF.

This chain connects TRBV11-3 to TRBJ2-1; 8 nucleotides match TRBD2. In germline, CDR1 is SGHNT, CDR2 YENEEA. With V trimmed by 5 bases and J by 4 bases, 10 bases remained unmatched. This CDR3 is 16 amino acids long. The CDR3 sequence is CASSRGGTSLYNEQFF. As DNA, the CDR3 is TGTGCCAGCAGCCGCGGGGGGACCTCACTTTACAATGAGCAGTTCTTC.